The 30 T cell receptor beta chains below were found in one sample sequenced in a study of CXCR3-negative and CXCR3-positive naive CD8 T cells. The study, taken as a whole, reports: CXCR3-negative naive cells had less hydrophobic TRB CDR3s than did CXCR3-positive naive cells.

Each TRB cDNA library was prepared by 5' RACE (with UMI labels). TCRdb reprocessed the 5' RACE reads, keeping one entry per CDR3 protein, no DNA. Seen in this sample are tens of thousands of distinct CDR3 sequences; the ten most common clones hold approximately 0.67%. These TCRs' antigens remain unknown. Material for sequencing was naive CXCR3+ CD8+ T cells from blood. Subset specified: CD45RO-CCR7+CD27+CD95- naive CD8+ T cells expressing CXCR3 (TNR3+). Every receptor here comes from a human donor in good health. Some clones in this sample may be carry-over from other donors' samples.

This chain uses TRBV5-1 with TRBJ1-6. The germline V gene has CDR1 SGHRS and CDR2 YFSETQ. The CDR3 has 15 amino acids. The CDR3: CAILEYRGPNSPLHF.

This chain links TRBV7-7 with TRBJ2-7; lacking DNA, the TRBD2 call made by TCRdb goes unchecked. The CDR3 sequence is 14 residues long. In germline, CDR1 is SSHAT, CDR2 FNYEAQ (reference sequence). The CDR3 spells CASSPRRGSHEQYF.

The CDR3 loop reads CASSQGFGSTQFF. The chain uses TRBV14 and TRBJ2-1. CDR3 length: 13 residues. Germline V gene data show CDR1 as SGHDN and CDR2 as FVKESK.

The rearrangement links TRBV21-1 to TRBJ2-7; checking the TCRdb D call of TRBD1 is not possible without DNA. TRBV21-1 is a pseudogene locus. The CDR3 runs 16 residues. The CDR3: CASSRYRVLRAYEQYF.

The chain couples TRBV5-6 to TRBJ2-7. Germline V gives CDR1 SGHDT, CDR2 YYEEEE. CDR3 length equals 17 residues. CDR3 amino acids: CASSSKMLGPFSYEQYF. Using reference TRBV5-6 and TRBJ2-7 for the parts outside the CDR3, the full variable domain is DAGVTQSPTHLIKTRGQQVTLRCSPKSGHDTVSWYQQALGQGPQFIFQYYEEEERQRGNFPDRFSGHQFPNYSSELNVNALLLGDSALYLCASSSKMLGPFSYEQYFGPGTRLTVT.

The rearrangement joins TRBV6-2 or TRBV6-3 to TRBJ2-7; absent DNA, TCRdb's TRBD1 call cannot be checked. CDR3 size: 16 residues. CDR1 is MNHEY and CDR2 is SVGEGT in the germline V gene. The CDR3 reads CASSYTAGQNSYEQYF.

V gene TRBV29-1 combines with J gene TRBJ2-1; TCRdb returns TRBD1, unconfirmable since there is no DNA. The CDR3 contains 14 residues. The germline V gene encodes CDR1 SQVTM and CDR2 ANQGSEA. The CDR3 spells CRVMGQGNYNEQFF.

The CDR3 reads CATFGGQGPGSPTDTQYF. The rearrangement links TRBV2 to TRBJ2-3; checking the TCRdb D call of TRBD1 is not possible without DNA. CDR1 is SNHLY, CDR2 FYNNEI, per germline. This CDR3 comprises 18 residues.

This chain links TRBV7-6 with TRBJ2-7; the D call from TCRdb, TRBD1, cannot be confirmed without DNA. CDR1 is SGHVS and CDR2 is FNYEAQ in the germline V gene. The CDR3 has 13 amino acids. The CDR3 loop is CASSQDRTYEQYF. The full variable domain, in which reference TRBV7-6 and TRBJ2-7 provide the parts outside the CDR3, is GAGVSQSPRYKVTKRGQDVALRCDPISGHVSLYWYRQALGQGPEFLTYFNYEAQQDKSGLPNDRFSAERPEGSISTLTIQRTEQRDSAMYRCASSQDRTYEQYFGPGTRLTVT.

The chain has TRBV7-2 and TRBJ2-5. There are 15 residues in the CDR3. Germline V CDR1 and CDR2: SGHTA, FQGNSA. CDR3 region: CASSGSGASGETQYF.

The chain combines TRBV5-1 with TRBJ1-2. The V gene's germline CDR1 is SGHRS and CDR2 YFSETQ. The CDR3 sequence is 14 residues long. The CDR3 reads CASSLLRAMDGYTF. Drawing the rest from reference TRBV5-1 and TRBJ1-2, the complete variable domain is KAGVTQTPRYLIKTRGQQVTLSCSPISGHRSVSWYQQTPGQGLQFLFEYFSETQRNKGNFPGRFSGRQFSNSRSEMNVSTLELGDSALYLCASSLLRAMDGYTFGSGTRLTVV.

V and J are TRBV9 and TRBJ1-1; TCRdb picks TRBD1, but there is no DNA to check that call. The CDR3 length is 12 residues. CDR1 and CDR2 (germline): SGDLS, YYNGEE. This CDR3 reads CASSVQGTEAFF.

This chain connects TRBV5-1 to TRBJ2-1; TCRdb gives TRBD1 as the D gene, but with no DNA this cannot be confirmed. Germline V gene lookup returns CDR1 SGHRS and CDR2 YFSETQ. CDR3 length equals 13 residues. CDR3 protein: CASSWVQGNEQFF.

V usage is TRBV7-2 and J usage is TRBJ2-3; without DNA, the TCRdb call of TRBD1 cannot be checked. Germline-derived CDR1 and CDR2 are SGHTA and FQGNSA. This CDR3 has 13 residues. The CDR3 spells CASSLGGLPRQYF.

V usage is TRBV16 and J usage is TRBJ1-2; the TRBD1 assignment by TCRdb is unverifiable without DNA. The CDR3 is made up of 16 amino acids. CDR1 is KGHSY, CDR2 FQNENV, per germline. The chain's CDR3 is CASSQSFTGSVDGYTF. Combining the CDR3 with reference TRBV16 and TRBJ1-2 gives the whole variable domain GEEVAQTPKHLVRGEGQKAKLYCAPIKGHSYVFWYQQVLKNEFKFLISFQNENVFDETGMPKERFSAKCLPNSPCSLEIQATKLEDSAVYFCASSQSFTGSVDGYTFGSGTRLTVV.

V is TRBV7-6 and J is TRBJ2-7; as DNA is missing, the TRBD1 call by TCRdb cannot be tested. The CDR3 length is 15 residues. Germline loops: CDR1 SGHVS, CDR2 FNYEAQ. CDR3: CASSPGTAPSYEQYF. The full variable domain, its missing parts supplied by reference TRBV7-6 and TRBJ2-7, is GAGVSQSPRYKVTKRGQDVALRCDPISGHVSLYWYRQALGQGPEFLTYFNYEAQQDKSGLPNDRFSAERPEGSISTLTIQRTEQRDSAMYRCASSPGTAPSYEQYFGPGTRLTVT.

CDR3 region: CASSLNGRGEKLFF. This chain connects TRBV11-2 to TRBJ1-4; TCRdb outputs TRBD1, but without DNA this stays unchecked. The germline V gene encodes CDR1 SGHAT and CDR2 FQNNGV. CDR3 size: 14 residues.

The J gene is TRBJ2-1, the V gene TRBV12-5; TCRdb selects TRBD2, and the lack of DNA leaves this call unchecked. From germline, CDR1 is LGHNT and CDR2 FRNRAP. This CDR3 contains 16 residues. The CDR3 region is CASGWDSGHSYNEQFF.

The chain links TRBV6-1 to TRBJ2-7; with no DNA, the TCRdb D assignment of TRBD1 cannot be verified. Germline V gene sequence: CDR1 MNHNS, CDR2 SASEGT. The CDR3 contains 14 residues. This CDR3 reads CASSEAHRAYEQYF.

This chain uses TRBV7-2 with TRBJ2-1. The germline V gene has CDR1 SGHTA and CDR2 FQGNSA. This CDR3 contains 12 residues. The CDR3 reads CASSLFVNEQFF.

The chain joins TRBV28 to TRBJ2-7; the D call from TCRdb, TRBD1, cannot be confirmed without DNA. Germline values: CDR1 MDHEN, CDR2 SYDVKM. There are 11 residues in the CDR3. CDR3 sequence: CASEGGYEQYF.

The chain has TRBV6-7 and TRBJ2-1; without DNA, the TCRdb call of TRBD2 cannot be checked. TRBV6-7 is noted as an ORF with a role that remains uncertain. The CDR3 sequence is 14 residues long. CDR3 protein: CASSYRLAYPEQFF.

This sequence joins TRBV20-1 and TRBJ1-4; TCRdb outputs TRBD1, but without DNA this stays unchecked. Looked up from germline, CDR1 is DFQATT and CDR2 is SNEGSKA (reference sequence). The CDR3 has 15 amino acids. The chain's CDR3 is CSAPGQGAANEKLFF.

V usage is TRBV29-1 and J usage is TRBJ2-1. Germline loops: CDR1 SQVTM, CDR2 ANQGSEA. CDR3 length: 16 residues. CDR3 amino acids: CSVEDPWSVADNEQFF.

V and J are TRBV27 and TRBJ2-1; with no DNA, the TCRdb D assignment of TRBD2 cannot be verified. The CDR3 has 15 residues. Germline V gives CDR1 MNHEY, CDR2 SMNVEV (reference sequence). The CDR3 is CASSLMAGGNRGQFF.

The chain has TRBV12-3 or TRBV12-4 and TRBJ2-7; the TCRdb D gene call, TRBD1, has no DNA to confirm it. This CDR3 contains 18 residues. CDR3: CASSTPTHGQQNSYEQYF.

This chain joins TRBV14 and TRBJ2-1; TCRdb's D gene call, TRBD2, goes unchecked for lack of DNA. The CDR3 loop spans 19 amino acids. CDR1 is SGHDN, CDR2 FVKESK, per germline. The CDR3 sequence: CASSQPFTLAGDFYNEQFF.

CDR3 amino acids: CASSSAYRGGPDNEQFF. The rearrangement links TRBV13 to TRBJ2-1; absent DNA, TCRdb's TRBD2 call cannot be checked. The CDR3 spans 17 residues. Per the germline V gene, CDR1 is PRHDT and CDR2 is FYEKMQ (reference sequence).

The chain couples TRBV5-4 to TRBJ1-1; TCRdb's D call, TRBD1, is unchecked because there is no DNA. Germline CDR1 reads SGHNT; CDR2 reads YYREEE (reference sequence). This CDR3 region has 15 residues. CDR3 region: CASSFRDREGTEAFF.

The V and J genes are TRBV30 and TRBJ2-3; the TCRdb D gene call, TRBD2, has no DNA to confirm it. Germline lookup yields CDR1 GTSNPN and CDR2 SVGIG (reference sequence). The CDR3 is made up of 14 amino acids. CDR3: CAWSEGAGSGSQYF.